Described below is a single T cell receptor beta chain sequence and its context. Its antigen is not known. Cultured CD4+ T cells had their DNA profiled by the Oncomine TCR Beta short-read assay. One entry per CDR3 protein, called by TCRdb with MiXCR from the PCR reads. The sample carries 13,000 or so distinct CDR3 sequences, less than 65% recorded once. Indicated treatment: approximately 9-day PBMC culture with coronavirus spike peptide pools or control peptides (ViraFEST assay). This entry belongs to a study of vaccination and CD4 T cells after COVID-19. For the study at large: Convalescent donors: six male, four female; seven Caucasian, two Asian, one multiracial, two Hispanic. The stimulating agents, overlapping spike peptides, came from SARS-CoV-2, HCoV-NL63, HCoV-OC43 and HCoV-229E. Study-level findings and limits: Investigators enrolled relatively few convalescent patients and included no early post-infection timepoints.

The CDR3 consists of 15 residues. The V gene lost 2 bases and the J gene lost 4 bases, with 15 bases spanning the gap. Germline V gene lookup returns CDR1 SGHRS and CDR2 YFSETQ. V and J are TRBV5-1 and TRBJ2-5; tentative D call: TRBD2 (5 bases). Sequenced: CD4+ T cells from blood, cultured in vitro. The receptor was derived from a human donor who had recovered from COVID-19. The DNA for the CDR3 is TGCGCCAGCAGCTTAATGCTGGCCAGCGGAGAGACCCAGTACTTC. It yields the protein CASSLMLASGETQYF.